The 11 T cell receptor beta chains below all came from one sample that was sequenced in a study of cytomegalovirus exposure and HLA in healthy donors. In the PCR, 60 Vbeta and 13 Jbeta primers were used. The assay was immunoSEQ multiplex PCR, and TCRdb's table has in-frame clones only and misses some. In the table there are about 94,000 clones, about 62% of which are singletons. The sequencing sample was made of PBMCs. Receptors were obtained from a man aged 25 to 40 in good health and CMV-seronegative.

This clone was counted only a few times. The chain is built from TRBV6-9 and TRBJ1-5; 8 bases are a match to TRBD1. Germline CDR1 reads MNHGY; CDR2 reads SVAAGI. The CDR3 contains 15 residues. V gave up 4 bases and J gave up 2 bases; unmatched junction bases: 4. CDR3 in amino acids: CASSCSQGGNQPQHF. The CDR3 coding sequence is TGTGCCAGCAGTTGCTCACAGGGGGGCAATCAGCCCCAGCATTTT.

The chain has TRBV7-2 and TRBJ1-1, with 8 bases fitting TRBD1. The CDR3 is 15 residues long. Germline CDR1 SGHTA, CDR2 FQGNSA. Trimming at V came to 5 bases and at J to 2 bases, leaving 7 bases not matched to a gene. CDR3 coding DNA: TGTGCCAGCAGCCCTCGGACAGGGACAAACACTGAAGCTTTCTTT. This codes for CASSPRTGTNTEAFF.

The DNA of the CDR3 is TGCGCCAGCAGCCAAGGGACTAGCGAGAACACCGGGGAGCTGTTTTTT. Protein sequence: CASSQGTSENTGELFF. The chain joins TRBV5-1 to TRBJ2-2, with 10 bases matching TRBD2. The CDR3 has 16 amino acids. V trimming: 4 bases; J trimming: 1 base; junction bases outside the gene matches: 4. In germline, CDR1 is SGHRS, CDR2 YFSETQ.

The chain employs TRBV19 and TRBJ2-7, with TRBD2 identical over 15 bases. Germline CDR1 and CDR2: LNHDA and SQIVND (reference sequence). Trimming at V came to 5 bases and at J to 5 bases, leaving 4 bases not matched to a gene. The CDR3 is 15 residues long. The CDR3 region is CASSLGLAGGDEQYF. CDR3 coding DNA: TGTGCCAGTAGTCTGGGACTAGCGGGAGGCGACGAGCAGTACTTC.

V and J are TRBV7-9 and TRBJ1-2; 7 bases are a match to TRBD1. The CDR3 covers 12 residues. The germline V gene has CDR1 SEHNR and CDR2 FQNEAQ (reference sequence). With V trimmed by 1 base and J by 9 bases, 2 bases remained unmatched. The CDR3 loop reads CASSLGQGRYTF. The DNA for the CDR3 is TGTGCCAGCAGCTTAGGACAGGGTCGCTACACCTTC.

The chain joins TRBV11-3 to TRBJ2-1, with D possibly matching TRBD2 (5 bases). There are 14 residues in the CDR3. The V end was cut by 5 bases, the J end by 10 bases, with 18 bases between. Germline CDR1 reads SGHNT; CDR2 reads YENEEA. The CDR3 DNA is TGTGCCAGCAGCCCGCGGGCCGACGGCAACGAGCAGTTCTTC. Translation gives CASSPRADGNEQFF.

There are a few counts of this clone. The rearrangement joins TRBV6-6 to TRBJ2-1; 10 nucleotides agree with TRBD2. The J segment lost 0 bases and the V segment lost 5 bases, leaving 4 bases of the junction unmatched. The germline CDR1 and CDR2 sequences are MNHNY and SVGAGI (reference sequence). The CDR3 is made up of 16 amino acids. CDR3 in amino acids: CASSGGLAFSYNEQFF. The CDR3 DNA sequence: TGTGCCAGCAGTGGGGGACTAGCGTTCTCCTACAATGAGCAGTTCTTC.

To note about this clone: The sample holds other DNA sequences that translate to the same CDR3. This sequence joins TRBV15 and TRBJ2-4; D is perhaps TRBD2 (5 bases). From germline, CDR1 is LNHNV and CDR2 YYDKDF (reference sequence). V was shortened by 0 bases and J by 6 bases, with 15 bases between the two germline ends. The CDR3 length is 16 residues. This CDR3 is CATSRDLASGRNIQYF. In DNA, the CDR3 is TGTGCCACCAGCAGAGATTTGGCTTCTGGGAGAAACATTCAGTACTTC.

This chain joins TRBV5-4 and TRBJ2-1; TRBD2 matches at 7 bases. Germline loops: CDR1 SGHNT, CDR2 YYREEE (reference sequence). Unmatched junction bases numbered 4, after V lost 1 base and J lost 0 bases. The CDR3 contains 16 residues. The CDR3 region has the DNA TGTGCCAGCAGCTTGTCTCCTAGCGGCTCCTACAATGAGCAGTTCTTC. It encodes CASSLSPSGSYNEQFF.

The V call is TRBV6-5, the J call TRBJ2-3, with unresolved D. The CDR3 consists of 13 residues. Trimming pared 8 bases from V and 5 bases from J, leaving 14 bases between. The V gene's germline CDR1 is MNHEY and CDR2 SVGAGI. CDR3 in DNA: TGTGCCAGCGGGTCCTCAGGAATAGATACGCAGTATTTT. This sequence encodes CASGSSGIDTQYF.

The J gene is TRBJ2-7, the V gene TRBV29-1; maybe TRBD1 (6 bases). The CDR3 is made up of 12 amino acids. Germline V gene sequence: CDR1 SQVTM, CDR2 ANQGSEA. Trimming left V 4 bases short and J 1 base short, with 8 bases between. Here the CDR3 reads CSVVQGSYEQYF. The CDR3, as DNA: TGCAGCGTTGTTCAGGGGTCCTACGAGCAGTACTTC.